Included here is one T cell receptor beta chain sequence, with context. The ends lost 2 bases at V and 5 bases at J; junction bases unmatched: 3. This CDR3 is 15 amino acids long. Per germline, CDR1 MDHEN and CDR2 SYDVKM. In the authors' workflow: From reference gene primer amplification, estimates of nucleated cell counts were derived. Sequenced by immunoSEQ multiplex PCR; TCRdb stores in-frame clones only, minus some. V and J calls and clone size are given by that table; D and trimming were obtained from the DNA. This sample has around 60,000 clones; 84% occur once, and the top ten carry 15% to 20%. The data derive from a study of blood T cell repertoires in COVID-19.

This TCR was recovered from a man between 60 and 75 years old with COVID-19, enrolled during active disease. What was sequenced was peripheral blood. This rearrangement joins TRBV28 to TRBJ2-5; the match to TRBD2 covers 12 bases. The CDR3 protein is CASSLPSGGAETQYF. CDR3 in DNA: TGTGCCAGCAGTTTACCTAGCGGGGGGGCGGAGACCCAGTACTTC.